The rows below give T cell receptor beta chains drawn from one sample of a study of CD8+ T cells in alopecia areata. Data came from immunoSEQ multiplex PCR; TCRdb stores just in-frame clones and leaves some out. The table shows about 140,000 clones, with around 57% occurring only once. Source material: CD4+ T cells sorted from blood. These receptors originate from a human donor in good health. CDR3s include the opening cysteine and the closing phenylalanine or tryptophan. D genes are given only for firm matches. Not every row has a clone size; where given, it reads once, few, many or a size class.

CDR3 DNA | CDR3 protein | D gene | J gene | clone size | V gene
TGTGCCAGCAGCTTAGCGGGACAGTATCAGCCCCAGCATTTT | CASSLAGQYQPQHF | TRBD1 | TRBJ1-5 | few | TRBV7-9
TGTGCCACCAGCAGAGCCAGCGCCTCAGAGACCCAGTACTTC | CATSRASASETQYF | - | TRBJ2-5 | once | TRBV15
TGTGCCAGCAGCGTAGAGTACACCGGGGAGCTGTTTTTT | CASSVEYTGELFF | - | TRBJ2-2 | - | TRBV9
TGTGCCAGCAGCCGTGGCCTCGAGCAGTACTTC | CASSRGLEQYF | - | TRBJ2-7 | - | TRBV7-9
TGTGCCAGCTCCCCTCTAGGAAATGAGCAGTTCTTC | CASSPLGNEQFF | - | TRBJ2-1 | - | TRBV18
TGTGCCAGCAGGGGCAACTCCTACAATGAGCAGTTCTTC | CASRGNSYNEQFF | - | TRBJ2-1 | - | TRBV2
TGCAGCGTTATGGATACAGGGGGCAAGGAGACCCAGTACTTC | CSVMDTGGKETQYF | TRBD1 | TRBJ2-5 | - | TRBV29-1
TGCGCCAGCAGTGCCGATTGGGCCGGGGAGCTGTTTTTT | CASSADWAGELFF | - | TRBJ2-2 | - | TRBV5-1
TGCAGTGCTAGTCCTTTCGAGACCCAGTACTTC | CSASPFETQYF | - | TRBJ2-5 | - | TRBV20-1
TGTGCCTCTAGGACAGGGGGGATCTACGAGCAGTACTTC | CASRTGGIYEQYF | TRBD1 | TRBJ2-7 | - | TRBV28
TGTGCCTGCCAAACACTGGCCCAAGTAGCCAAAAACATTCAGTACTTC | CACQTLAQVAKNIQYF | - | TRBJ2-4 | - | TRBV30